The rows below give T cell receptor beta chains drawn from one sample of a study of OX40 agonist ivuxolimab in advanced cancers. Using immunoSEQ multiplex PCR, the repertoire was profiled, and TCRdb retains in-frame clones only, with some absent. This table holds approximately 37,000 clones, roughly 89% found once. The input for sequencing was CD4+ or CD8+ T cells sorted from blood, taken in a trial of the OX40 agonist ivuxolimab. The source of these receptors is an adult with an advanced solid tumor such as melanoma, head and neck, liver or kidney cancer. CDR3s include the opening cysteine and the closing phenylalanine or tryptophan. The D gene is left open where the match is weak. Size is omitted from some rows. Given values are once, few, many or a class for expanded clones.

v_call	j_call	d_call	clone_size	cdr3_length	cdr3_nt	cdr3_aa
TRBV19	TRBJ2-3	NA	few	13	TGTGCCAGTAGTATTCAGGGTCTGGATACGCAGTATTTT	CASSIQGLDTQYF
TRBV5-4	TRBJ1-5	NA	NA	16	TGTGCCAGCAGCTTGCACAGGGATGGGGGCAATCAGCCCCAGCATTTT	CASSLHRDGGNQPQHF
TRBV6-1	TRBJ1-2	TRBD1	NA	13	TGTGCCAGCCCCTCGACAGGGAACTATGGCTACACCTTC	CASPSTGNYGYTF
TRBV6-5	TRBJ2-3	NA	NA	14	TGTGCCAGCAGACCGGGGGGCAGCACAGATACGCAGTATTTT	CASRPGGSTDTQYF
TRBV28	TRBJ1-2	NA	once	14	TGTGCCAGCAATTCCGGGCCGAACCCTTATGGCTACACCTTC	CASNSGPNPYGYTF
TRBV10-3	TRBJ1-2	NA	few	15	TGTGCCATCAGTGATTTAGTGGGGGAAGGCTATGGCTACACCTTC	CAISDLVGEGYGYTF
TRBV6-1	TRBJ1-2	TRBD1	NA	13	TGTGCCAGCACTCCGGGACAGGTCTATGGCTACACCTTC	CASTPGQVYGYTF
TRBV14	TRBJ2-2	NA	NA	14	TGTGCCAGCAGCTTCCACTTGAACACCGGGGAGCTGTTTTTT	CASSFHLNTGELFF
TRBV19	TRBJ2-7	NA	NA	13	TGTGCCAGTAGTATTGAAAGGGGCCACGAGCAGTACTTC	CASSIERGHEQYF
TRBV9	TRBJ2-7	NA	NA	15	TGTGCCAGCAGCGGAGGAGTGCGCAGGGAGGACGAGCAGTACTTC	CASSGGVRREDEQYF
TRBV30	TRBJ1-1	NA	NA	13	TGTGCCTGGAATCCGGGGGGGGCTGCCGGAGCTTTCTTT	CAWNPGGAAGAFF
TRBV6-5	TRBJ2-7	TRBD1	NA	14	TGTGCCAGCAGTTACCGTCAGGGGGTCTACGAGCAGTACTTC	CASSYRQGVYEQYF
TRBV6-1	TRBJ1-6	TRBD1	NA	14	TGTGCCAGCAGGGACAGGGGCTGGAATTCACCCCTCCACTTT	CASRDRGWNSPLHF
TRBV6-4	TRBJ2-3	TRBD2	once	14	TGTGCCAGCAGTCGTGGGGGGGGCACAGATACGCAGTATTTT	CASSRGGGTDTQYF
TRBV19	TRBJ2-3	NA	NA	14	TGTGCCAGTAGAGGACCAACTAGCACAGATACGCAGTATTTT	CASRGPTSTDTQYF
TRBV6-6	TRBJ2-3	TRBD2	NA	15	TGTGCCAGCAGTCAGCTAGCGGGGGGGTTAGATACGCAGTATTTT	CASSQLAGGLDTQYF
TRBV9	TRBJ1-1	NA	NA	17	TGTGCCAGCAGCACCCGCCGAGGGGAAGGGAGCGGCACTGAAGCTTTCTTT	CASSTRRGEGSGTEAFF
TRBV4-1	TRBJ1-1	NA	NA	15	TGCGCCAGCAGCCTTCGGGACGGCTTGAACACTGAAGCTTTCTTT	CASSLRDGLNTEAFF
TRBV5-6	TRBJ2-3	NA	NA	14	TGTGCCAGCAGCTTGGGGACGTACACAGATACGCAGTATTTT	CASSLGTYTDTQYF
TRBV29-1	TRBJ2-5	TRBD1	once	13	TGCAGCGCTAGGACAGGGACGGGAGAGACCCAGTACTTC	CSARTGTGETQYF
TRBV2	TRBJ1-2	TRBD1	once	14	TGTGCCAGCAGGGAGGCGTGGACAGGGGATGGCTACACCTTC	CASREAWTGDGYTF
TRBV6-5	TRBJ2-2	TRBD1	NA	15	TGTGCCAGCAGTCCTCAGACAGGGACCACCGGGGAGCTGTTTTTT	CASSPQTGTTGELFF
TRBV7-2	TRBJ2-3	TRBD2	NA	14	TGTGCCAGCAGCTTTCGGCCTAGCGGGGATACGCAGTATTTT	CASSFRPSGDTQYF
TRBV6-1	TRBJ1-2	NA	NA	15	TGTGCCAGCAGTGAAGCATGGACGGGGTCGGGTGGCTACACCTTC	CASSEAWTGSGGYTF
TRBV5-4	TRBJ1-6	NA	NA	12	TGTGCCAGCAGCCCCCGGGATAAACCCCTCCACTTT	CASSPRDKPLHF
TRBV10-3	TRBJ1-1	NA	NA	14	TGTGCCATCAGCCCTACAGTCTCCGGGGTGGAAGCTTTCTTT	CAISPTVSGVEAFF
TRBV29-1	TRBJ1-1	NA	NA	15	TGCAGCGTTGAAGAACGCAGGGCTCCTCGCACTGAAGCTTTCTTT	CSVEERRAPRTEAFF
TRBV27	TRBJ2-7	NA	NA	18	TGTGCCAGCAGTTTCAATCCCCCGGAGAGGGGTTACACCTACGAGCAGTACTTC	CASSFNPPERGYTYEQYF